Sequencing of this TCR beta chain was carried out in a study of Ad26.COV2.S vaccination and SARS-CoV-2 variants. Study findings and constraints: With respect to non-spike TCR breadth, vaccine and placebo recipients were similar. The TCR breadth and depth analyses may have understated or missed part of the total T cell responses. Responses of spike-specific T cells (both CD8+ and CD4+) reportedly showed substantial breadth after vaccination.

CDR3 length equals 14 residues. Trimming left V 1 base short and J 7 bases short, with 11 bases between. Germline V lookup: CDR1 SGHAT, CDR2 FQNNGV. Clones were read by immunoSEQ multiplex PCR, and TCRdb kept only the in-frame ones, dropping some. The table lists around 170,000 clones, approximately 90% of them singletons. A note on this clone: Its target is unknown.

The J gene is TRBJ1-3, the V gene TRBV11-2; D gene uncertain. This receptor was identified in a human donor who had recovered from COVID-19. Sample: peripheral blood, taken after recovery from COVID-19. CDR3 protein: CASSLALGGNTIYF. As DNA, the CDR3 is TGTGCCAGCAGCTTAGCTTTGGGCGGGAACACCATATATTTT.